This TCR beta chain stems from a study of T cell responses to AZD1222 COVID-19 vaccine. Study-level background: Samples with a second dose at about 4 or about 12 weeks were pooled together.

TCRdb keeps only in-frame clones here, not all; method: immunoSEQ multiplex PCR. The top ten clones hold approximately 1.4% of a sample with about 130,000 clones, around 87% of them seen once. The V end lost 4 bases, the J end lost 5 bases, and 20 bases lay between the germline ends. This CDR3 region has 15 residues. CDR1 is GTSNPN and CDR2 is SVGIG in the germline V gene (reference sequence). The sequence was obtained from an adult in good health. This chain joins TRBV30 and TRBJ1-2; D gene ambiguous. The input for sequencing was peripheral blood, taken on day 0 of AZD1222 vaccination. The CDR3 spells CAWTGEGTLFYGYTF. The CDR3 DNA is TGTGCCTGGACTGGGGAGGGAACTCTATTTTATGGCTACACCTTC. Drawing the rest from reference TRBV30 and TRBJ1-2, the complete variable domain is SQTIHQWPATLVQPVGSPLSLECTVEGTSNPNLYWYRQAAGRGLQLLFYSVGIGQISSEVPQNLSASRPQDRQFILSSKKLLLSDSGFYLCAWTGEGTLFYGYTFGSGTRLTVV.